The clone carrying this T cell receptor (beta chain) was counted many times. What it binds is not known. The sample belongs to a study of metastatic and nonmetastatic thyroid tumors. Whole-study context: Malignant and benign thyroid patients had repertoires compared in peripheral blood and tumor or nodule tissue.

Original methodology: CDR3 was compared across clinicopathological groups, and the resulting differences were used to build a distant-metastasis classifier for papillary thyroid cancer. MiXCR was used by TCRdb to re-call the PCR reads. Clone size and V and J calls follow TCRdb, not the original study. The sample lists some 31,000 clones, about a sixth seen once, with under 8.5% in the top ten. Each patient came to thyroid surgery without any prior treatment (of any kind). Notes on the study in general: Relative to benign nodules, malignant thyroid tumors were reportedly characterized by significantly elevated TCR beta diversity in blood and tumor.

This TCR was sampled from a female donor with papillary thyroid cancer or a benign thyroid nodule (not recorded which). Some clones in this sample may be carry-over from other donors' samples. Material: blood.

This CDR3 reads CSASPPGAGYLYNEQFF. CDR3 DNA sequence: TGCAGTGCTAGTCCCCCGGGAGCGGGATACCTCTACAATGAGCAGTTCTTC. V and J are TRBV20-1 and TRBJ2-1, with 7 bases identical to TRBD2. Losses at the gene ends were 3 bases for V and 3 bases for J; bases not matched to a gene: 14. The CDR3 is 17 residues long. The germline V gene has CDR1 DFQATT and CDR2 SNEGSKA (reference sequence).